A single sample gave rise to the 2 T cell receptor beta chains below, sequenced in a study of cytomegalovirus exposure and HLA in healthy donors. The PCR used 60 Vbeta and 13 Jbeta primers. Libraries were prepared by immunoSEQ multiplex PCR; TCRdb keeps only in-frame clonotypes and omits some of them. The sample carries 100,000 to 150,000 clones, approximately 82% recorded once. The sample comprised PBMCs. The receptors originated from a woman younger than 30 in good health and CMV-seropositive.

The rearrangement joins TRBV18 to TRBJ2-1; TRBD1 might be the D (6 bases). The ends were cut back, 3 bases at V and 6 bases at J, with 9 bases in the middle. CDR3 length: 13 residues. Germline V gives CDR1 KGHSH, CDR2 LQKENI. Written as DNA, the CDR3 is TGTGCCAGCTCACCCGCCAGGGGCAATGAGCAGTTCTTC. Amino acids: CASSPARGNEQFF.

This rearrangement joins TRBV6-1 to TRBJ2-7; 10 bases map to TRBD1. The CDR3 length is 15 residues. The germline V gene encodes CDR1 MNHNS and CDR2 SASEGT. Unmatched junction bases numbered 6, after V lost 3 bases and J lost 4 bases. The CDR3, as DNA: TGTGCCAGCAGTGATCTGGGGACAGGGGCATACGAGCAGTACTTC. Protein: CASSDLGTGAYEQYF.